The TCR beta chain described here comes from a study of early T cells in non-severe SARS-CoV-2 infection. Separate cDNA molecules each had unique molecular identifiers attached to them. MiXCR was run by TCRdb on the 5' RACE reads, yielding one entry per CDR3 protein. Seen here are tens of thousands of distinct CDR3 sequences, about 11% observed once, and the top ten hold 1.2%. This clonotype was observed a single time. The junction does not match germline at one end; this may be a read error. Per the germline V gene, CDR1 is SQVTM and CDR2 is ANQGSEA. The CDR3 consists of 14 residues. This receptor was obtained from an adult who was a healthcare worker with PCR-confirmed SARS-CoV-2 infection or an uninfected control (not recorded which). The donor label of this sample is uncertain. V and J are TRBV29-1 and TRBJ1-3, with TRBD1 matching 7 bases. Sample: whole blood, taken at baseline. Here the CDR3 reads CSVAGQWTGNTIHF. For the CDR3, the DNA is TGCAGCGTAGCGGGACAGTGGACCGGAAACACCATACATTTT.